The source of this TCR beta chain is a study of blood T cell repertoires in COVID-19. Study at large: There were acute and convalescent COVID-19 samples, and they came from the United States, Italy and Spain. T cells, B-cell-depleted T cells, or PBMCs provided the cDNA or gDNA that served as material.

In the original processing: Amplification with reference gene primers provided the estimates of nucleated cell counts. Produced via immunoSEQ multiplex PCR; TCRdb's table is partial and in-frame only. V and J calls and clone size are given by that table; D and trimming were obtained from the DNA. The sample contains about 54,000 clones, roughly 76% of which appear only once. This CDR3 contains 15 residues. Germline values: CDR1 SGHVS, CDR2 FNYEAQ. V was pared by 5 bases and J by 7 bases, with 6 bases of the junction left unmatched. This receptor was taken from an older woman with acute or convalescent COVID-19. What was sequenced was peripheral blood. This chain links TRBV7-6 with TRBJ2-1; 12 bases map to TRBD2. Here the CDR3 reads CASSQTSGRYNEQFF. DNA for the CDR3: TGTGCCAGCAGCCAGACTAGCGGGAGATATAATGAGCAGTTCTTC.